Following are 32 T cell receptor beta chains from one sample sequenced in a study of long-term antiretroviral therapy in people with HIV. The assay used was immunoSEQ (version v3.0), run at survey level. This table comes from immunoSEQ multiplex PCR, and its TCRdb copy is limited to in-frame clones, with some not included. The sample carries 30,000 to 40,000 clones, 85% to 95% recorded once. The material sequenced was unsorted PBMCs, taken about 5.1 years after starting antiretroviral therapy. The receptors stem from a woman between 45 and 65 years old with HIV.

This sequence joins TRBV30 and TRBJ1-5; D is uncertain. With 1 base removed from V and 1 base from J, the gap between germline ends came to 8 bases. Germline V gene sequence: CDR1 GTSNPN, CDR2 SVGIG (reference sequence). The CDR3 totals 14 residues. DNA for the CDR3: TGTGCCTGGAGTGAGACGTCCAGCAATCAGCCCCAGCATTTT. This encodes CAWSETSSNQPQHF.

The rearrangement uses TRBV4-1 and TRBJ1-2; TRBD1 matches at 7 bases. The germline CDR1 and CDR2 sequences are MGHRA and YSYEKL. The trim removed 5 bases at V and 6 bases at J, leaving 3 bases unmatched. The CDR3 covers 12 residues. The CDR3 is CASSGTGDGYTF. The DNA for the CDR3 is TGCGCCAGCAGCGGAACAGGGGATGGCTACACCTTC.

The chain uses TRBV6-6 and TRBJ2-7; TRBD1 or TRBD2 may be the D gene (5 bases each). The length of the CDR3 is 14 residues. Trimming cost V 7 bases and J 1 base, with 14 bases left between them. Germline V gene sequence: CDR1 MNHNY, CDR2 SVGAGI (reference sequence). The CDR3, as DNA: TGTGCCAGCACCGGCCGGGACGGATCCTACGAGCAGTACTTC. This translates into CASTGRDGSYEQYF.

The genes are TRBV25-1 and TRBJ2-2; 9 nucleotides align to TRBD1. V shed 3 bases, J shed 5 bases, and the junction held 4 bases outside the gene matches. This CDR3 comprises 15 residues. The V gene's germline CDR1 is MGHDK and CDR2 SYGVNS. CDR3 nucleotides: TGTGCCAGCAGTGATGACAGGGGGATAACCGGGGAGCTGTTTTTT. The encoded protein is CASSDDRGITGELFF.

The chain uses TRBV4-3 and TRBJ2-5; 11 bases are a match to TRBD2. CDR3 length: 14 residues. Germline V gene sequence: CDR1 LGHNA, CDR2 YSLEER. J lost 5 bases, V lost 3 bases, and 2 bases had no gene match. CDR3 residues: CASSQSSGGETQYF. The CDR3 DNA follows: TGCGCCAGCAGCCAGTCTAGCGGGGGGGAGACCCAGTACTTC.

J is TRBJ2-2 and V is TRBV7-9; D remains ambiguous. The germline V gene encodes CDR1 SEHNR and CDR2 FQNEAQ (reference sequence). V was pared by 5 bases and J by 7 bases, with 8 bases between. This CDR3 region has 12 residues. The CDR3 sequence: CASSDSGGELFF. Written as DNA, the CDR3 is TGTGCCAGCAGCGACTCCGGCGGGGAGCTGTTTTTT.

In this sample, this clone turned up a few times. The CDR3 here is CASSSSSPRVYEQYF. CDR3 coding DNA: TGTGCCAGCAGCTCCTCCTCCCCCAGGGTCTACGAGCAGTACTTC. The genes are TRBV9 and TRBJ2-7; TRBD1 is a possible D gene (5 bases). Trimming shortened V by 4 bases and J by 3 bases, and 17 bases separated the two germline ends. CDR1 and CDR2 from the germline V gene are SGDLS and YYNGEE. The CDR3 spans 15 residues.

The rearrangement links TRBV2 to TRBJ2-3; D call uncertain. The V and J ends lost 4 bases and 3 bases respectively, with 14 bases between them. The CDR3 length is 15 residues. Germline CDR1 SNHLY, CDR2 FYNNEI. The CDR3 DNA reads TGTGCCAGCAGTGGTAGGCTACCCGGGACAGATACGCAGTATTTT. It specifies CASSGRLPGTDTQYF.

CDR3 region: CASSARPISGDTQYF. DNA for the CDR3: TGTGCCAGCAGCGCTCGACCGATTTCCGGAGATACGCAGTATTTT. This chain uses TRBV9 with TRBJ2-3; D gene uncertain. Looked up from germline, CDR1 is SGDLS and CDR2 is YYNGEE. There are 15 residues in the CDR3. Trimming left V 3 bases short and J 5 bases short, with 16 bases between.

The V and J genes are TRBV4-3 and TRBJ2-7; 7 bases fit TRBD1. V dropped 0 bases and J dropped 3; count of bases not matched to a gene: 5. Looked up from germline, CDR1 is LGHNA and CDR2 is YSLEER. The CDR3 spans 15 residues. In nucleotides, the CDR3 is TGCGCCAGCAGCCAAGATTGGCCAGGGGGCTACGAGCAGTACTTC. It encodes CASSQDWPGGYEQYF.

This chain uses TRBV7-2 with TRBJ2-2; D not resolved. The ends were cut back, 2 bases at V and 4 bases at J, with 5 bases in the middle. The CDR3 extends over 13 amino acids. Germline V gives CDR1 SGHTA, CDR2 FQGNSA. The CDR3 bases are TGTGCCAGCAGCTTATTGGGCACCGGGGAGCTGTTTTTT. Translated: CASSLLGTGELFF.

V and J are TRBV5-1 and TRBJ1-4, with a possible D match to TRBD1 (5 bases). Germline CDR1 SGHRS, CDR2 YFSETQ. The CDR3 runs 16 residues. Between the trimmed V and J ends, which lost 4 bases and 3 bases, there was a span of 16 bases. CDR3 sequence (DNA): TGCGCCAGCAGCCTGGCTTCAGGGAGGCCTAATGAAAAACTGTTTTTT. This sequence encodes CASSLASGRPNEKLFF.

The CDR3 region has the DNA TGTGCCAGCAGCTTTTTAGGGACGGAGACCCAGTACTTC. This translates into CASSFLGTETQYF. The chain joins TRBV11-2 to TRBJ2-5; TRBD1 or TRBD2 may be the D gene (5 bases each). With 3 bases removed from V and 5 bases from J, the gap between germline ends came to 10 bases. Germline lookup yields CDR1 SGHAT and CDR2 FQNNGV. The CDR3 runs to 13 residues.

The chain carries TRBV4-3 and TRBJ2-4, with D hard to call. Trimming cost V 0 bases and J 0 bases, with 15 bases left between them. The CDR3 consists of 18 residues. CDR1 is LGHNA and CDR2 is YSLEER in the germline V gene. The CDR3 DNA reads TGCGCCAGCAGCCAAGATTTGACGGCAGGATCAGCCAAAAACATTCAGTACTTC. Translating gives CASSQDLTAGSAKNIQYF.

On this clone: Its ends do not fully match the called genes, so a read error is possible. This rearrangement joins TRBV7-7 to TRBJ1-1, with a weak D call TRBD1 (5 bases). Looked up from germline, CDR1 is SSHAT and CDR2 is FNYEAQ (reference sequence). The CDR3 totals 13 residues. The DNA of the CDR3 is TGTGCTAGCAGCGCACAGGAGAACACTGAAGCTTTCTTT. Translating it yields CASSAQENTEAFF.

CDR3 sequence: CAWSRTRDTQYF. DNA of the CDR3: TGTGCCTGGAGCCGAACGAGGGATACGCAGTATTTT. The rearrangement joins TRBV30 to TRBJ2-3; no reliable D call. V was trimmed by 3 bases and J by 6 bases, leaving 10 bases between them. The CDR3 covers 12 residues. CDR1 is GTSNPN and CDR2 is SVGIG in the germline V gene (reference sequence).

The rearrangement joins TRBV5-1 to TRBJ2-5, with a tentative D call TRBD2 (7 bases). CDR1 is SGHRS and CDR2 is YFSETQ in the germline V gene. The V gene lost 3 bases and the J gene lost 4 bases, with 16 bases spanning the gap. This CDR3 is built from 15 residues. The CDR3 DNA reads TGCGCCAGCAGCTCCGAGGGGGGGCATGTAGAGACCCAGTACTTC. Encoded protein: CASSSEGGHVETQYF.

The J gene is TRBJ1-1, the V gene TRBV5-6; D unclear. Germline CDR1 and CDR2: SGHDT and YYEEEE. Trimming stripped 4 bases from V and 3 bases from J, with 10 bases between. This CDR3 has 13 residues. The CDR3 DNA follows: TGTGCCAGCAGCGGAGGACTGCACACTGAAGCTTTCTTT. This sequence encodes CASSGGLHTEAFF.

The CDR3 loop is CASSHDGTGGYNEQFF. In DNA form, the CDR3 reads TGTGCCAGCAGTCACGATGGGACAGGGGGATACAATGAGCAGTTCTTC. The rearrangement joins TRBV5-6 to TRBJ2-1, with 11 bases that match TRBD1. Losses at the gene ends were 5 bases for V and 4 bases for J; bases not matched to a gene: 8. The CDR3 sequence is 16 residues long. The germline CDR1 and CDR2 sequences are SGHDT and YYEEEE.

This clone is a singleton in its sample. V gene TRBV4-2 combines with J gene TRBJ1-6; 7 nucleotides align to TRBD1. CDR3 length: 18 residues. The ends lost 1 base at V and 0 bases at J; junction bases unmatched: 6. Germline-derived CDR1 and CDR2 are LGHNA and YNFKEQ. The CDR3, as DNA: TGTGCCAGCAGCCAAGTACAGGGGCGCAGCTCCTATAATTCACCCCTCCACTTT. Translating it yields CASSQVQGRSSYNSPLHF.

The chain employs TRBV6-1 and TRBJ1-1; D remains unclear. Germline values: CDR1 MNHNS, CDR2 SASEGT. With 7 bases removed from V and 0 bases from J, the gap between germline ends came to 12 bases. The CDR3 runs 14 residues. CDR3 DNA sequence: TGTGCCAGCACCCCTGGGAGGGTGAACACTGAAGCTTTCTTT. It encodes CASTPGRVNTEAFF.

The chain has TRBV6-4 and TRBJ1-1, with D possibly being TRBD1 (5 bases). This CDR3 is 13 amino acids long. V gave up 4 bases and J gave up 3 bases, with 9 bases separating them. Germline lookup yields CDR1 MRHNA and CDR2 SNTAGT. CDR3 residues: CASSVGVHTEAFF. CDR3 nucleotides: TGTGCCAGCAGTGTGGGGGTTCACACTGAAGCTTTCTTT.

This sequence joins TRBV6-6 and TRBJ1-1; D gene ambiguous. Trimming took 0 bases from V and 11 from J, leaving 16 bases between them. CDR1 MNHNY and CDR2 SVGAGI come from the germline V gene (reference sequence). This CDR3 contains 14 residues. The CDR3 here is CASSYSVQNRVAFF. The DNA for the CDR3 is TGTGCCAGCAGTTACTCGGTCCAGAATAGGGTCGCTTTCTTT.

J is TRBJ2-7 and V is TRBV6-1; tentatively, D is TRBD1 (7 bases). The germline V gene encodes CDR1 MNHNS and CDR2 SASEGT. V dropped 7 bases and J dropped 4 bases, with 17 bases sitting between them. The CDR3 totals 14 residues. The CDR3 loop is CASIFQGGSYEQYF. In DNA, the CDR3 is TGTGCCAGCATTTTCCAGGGGGGATCGTACGAGCAGTACTTC.

This chain uses TRBV11-2 with TRBJ2-7; 7 nucleotides agree with TRBD1. With 1 base clipped from V and 4 bases from J, the junction kept 7 bases outside the gene matches. There are 15 residues in the CDR3. Germline V gene lookup returns CDR1 SGHAT and CDR2 FQNNGV. Written as DNA, the CDR3 is TGTGCCAGCAGCTTAGGTTCAGGGGGTCAATACGAGCAGTACTTC. Amino acid sequence: CASSLGSGGQYEQYF.

The rearrangement links TRBV9 to TRBJ2-1; TRBD2 matches 12 bases. CDR1 is SGDLS, CDR2 YYNGEE, per germline. This CDR3 has 15 amino acids. V lost 6 bases, J lost 8 bases, and 9 bases stayed unmatched. CDR3 sequence (DNA): TGTGCCAGCACCCCGGCTAGCGGGGGGGCGGATGAGCAGTTCTTC. This sequence encodes CASTPASGGADEQFF.

The chain is built from TRBV20-1 and TRBJ2-1; 8 nucleotides align to TRBD1. The germline V gene has CDR1 DFQATT and CDR2 SNEGSKA (reference sequence). This CDR3 is 11 amino acids long. DNA of the CDR3: TGCAAAAGGACAGGGAACAATGAGCAGTTCTTC. It encodes CKRTGNNEQFF.

CDR3 nucleotides: TGTGCCAGCAGCTGGGGGTGGGGGGCCTACGAGCAGTACTTC. Translating it yields CASSWGWGAYEQYF. The V and J genes are TRBV5-6 and TRBJ2-7, with TRBD2 as a possible D gene (6 bases). This CDR3 is built from 14 residues. The V and J ends lost 3 bases and 2 bases respectively, with 12 bases between them. The germline V gene encodes CDR1 SGHDT and CDR2 YYEEEE. The variable domain in full, completed from reference TRBV5-6 and TRBJ2-7, reads DAGVTQSPTHLIKTRGQQVTLRCSPKSGHDTVSWYQQALGQGPQFIFQYYEEEERQRGNFPDRFSGHQFPNYSSELNVNALLLGDSALYLCASSWGWGAYEQYFGPGTRLTVT.

The chain joins TRBV18 to TRBJ1-4; D is perhaps TRBD1 (5 bases). With 2 bases removed from V and 0 bases from J, the gap between germline ends came to 10 bases. Germline V gene lookup returns CDR1 KGHSH and CDR2 LQKENI. This CDR3 contains 16 residues. The CDR3 loop is CASSPRGSATNEKLFF. The CDR3 DNA is TGTGCCAGCTCACCAAGGGGATCGGCAACTAATGAAAAACTGTTTTTT.

J is TRBJ1-1 and V is TRBV15; D is uncertain. The V gene's germline CDR1 is LNHNV and CDR2 YYDKDF (reference sequence). V lost 0 bases, J lost 1 base, and 6 bases lay in between. The CDR3 covers 14 residues. The CDR3 here is CATSRDLRNTEAFF. The CDR3 region has the DNA TGTGCCACCAGCAGAGATCTCAGGAACACTGAAGCTTTCTTT.

This rearrangement joins TRBV2 to TRBJ2-3; D might be TRBD2 (7 bases). Germline-derived CDR1 and CDR2 are SNHLY and FYNNEI. This CDR3 region has 14 residues. V lost 7 bases and J lost 2, with 13 bases in between. The CDR3 reads CASMWRGLTDTQYF. CDR3 nucleotides: TGTGCCAGCATGTGGCGGGGGCTCACAGATACGCAGTATTTT.

This chain connects TRBV7-4 to TRBJ1-2; D unclear. Germline values: CDR1 SGHVT, CDR2 SQSDAQ. The CDR3 contains 13 residues. Between the trimmed V and J ends, which lost 2 bases and 5 bases, there was a span of 9 bases. Here the CDR3 DNA reads TGTGCCAGCAGCTTACTGAGGGAATATGGCTACACCTTC. Encoded protein: CASSLLREYGYTF. Filled out from reference TRBV7-4 and TRBJ1-2, the complete variable domain reads GAGVSQSPRYKVAKRGRDVALRCDSISGHVTLYWYRQTLGQGSEVLTYSQSDAQRDKSGRPSGRFSAERPERSVSTLKIQRTEQGDSAVYLCASSLLREYGYTFGSGTRLTVV.